The next 6 T cell receptor beta chains were all read from a single sample in a study of spatial heterogeneity in lung cancer. General study points: Counts of expanded intratumoral alpha and beta TCRs tracked tumor mutation counts.

Noted time point: sample taken at primary tumor resection. Their cognate antigens are unknown. TCRdb passed the 5' RACE reads through MiXCR, listing each CDR3 protein once. The table has around 13,000 distinct CDR3 sequences, under 6.5% seen once. The sample was lung tumor tissue, taken at surgery. The source of these receptors is a male donor with early-stage non-small cell lung cancer.

This clonotype was seen many times. This chain links TRBV20-1 with TRBJ2-1; 11 nucleotides agree with TRBD2. The trim removed 5 bases at V and 9 bases at J, leaving 12 bases unmatched. This CDR3 contains 15 residues. Germline CDR1 is DFQATT and CDR2 is SNEGSKA (reference sequence). CDR3 loop: CSAGGTSGGWGEQFF. Here the CDR3 DNA reads TGCAGTGCTGGGGGGACTAGCGGTGGCTGGGGTGAGCAGTTCTTC.

Ten or more counts support this clonotype. V is TRBV6-2 or TRBV6-3 and J is TRBJ2-5; D gene uncertain. V was shortened by 4 bases and J by 3 bases, with 9 bases between the two germline ends. The CDR3 is made up of 13 amino acids. CDR1 is MNHEY and CDR2 is SVGEGT in the germline V gene. CDR3 coding DNA: TGTGCCAGCAGTTGGTTGGCGGAAGAGACCCAGTACTTC. Its translation: CASSWLAEETQYF.

This clonotype was seen at least ten times. The CDR3 sequence is CASSLGAFGSSYNEQFF. Written as DNA, the CDR3 is TGTGCCAGCAGCTTAGGGGCTTTCGGGAGCTCCTACAATGAGCAGTTCTTC. The rearrangement links TRBV11-3 to TRBJ2-1; tentatively, D is TRBD2 (6 bases). Germline lookup yields CDR1 SGHNT and CDR2 YENEEA. The V end lost 1 base, the J end lost 0 bases, and 13 bases lay between the germline ends. This CDR3 comprises 17 residues.

This clonotype was seen repeatedly, ten times or more. The J gene is TRBJ2-3, the V gene TRBV12-3 or TRBV12-4, with 8 nucleotides matching TRBD1. V lost 3 bases to trimming and J lost 4 bases; unmatched junction nucleotides: 6. The CDR3 length is 15 residues. The CDR3 DNA sequence: TGTGCCAGCAGTTTTAGTGCAGGGGGCCCAGATACGCAGTATTTT. Residues: CASSFSAGGPDTQYF.

This clonotype was seen ten or more times. This chain joins TRBV7-2 and TRBJ2-3, with TRBD2 as a possible D gene (6 bases). Looked up from germline, CDR1 is SGHTA and CDR2 is FQGNSA. There are 15 residues in the CDR3. Trimming removed 4 bases from V and 9 bases from J, with 20 bases in between. The CDR3 here is CASSWDSQDRTTQYF. DNA for the CDR3: TGTGCCAGCAGCTGGGACTCACAAGACAGAACGACGCAGTATTTT. Looking up the rest from reference TRBV7-2 and TRBJ2-3 gives the full variable domain: GAGVSQSPSNKVTEKGKDVELRCDPISGHTALYWYRQSLGQGLEFLIYFQGNSAPDKSGLPSDRFSAERTGGSVSTLTIQRTQQEDSAVYLCASSWDSQDRTTQYFGPGTRLTVL.

The sample holds many counts of this clonotype. In DNA, the CDR3 is TGTGCCAGCAGCCTTATATTCGGGGTGACCGGGGAGCTGTTTTTT. It codes for CASSLIFGVTGELFF. The chain has TRBV3-1 and TRBJ2-2, with D tentatively TRBD2 (5 bases). Trimming pared 4 bases from V and 5 bases from J, leaving 14 bases between. Germline V lookup: CDR1 LGHDT, CDR2 YNNKEL (reference sequence). This CDR3 has 15 amino acids.